Reported below is one TCR beta chain. No antigen is known for it. This entry is derived from a study of cytotoxic CD8 clonotypes in ibrutinib-treated CLL. The method was immunoSEQ multiplex PCR; TCRdb's version includes in-frame clones alone and lacks a portion of them. The sample lists 30,000 to 35,000 clones; about 70% were seen once. Study-wide findings and caveats: Timing of sampling differed between sustained-remission and progressing patients. Ibrutinib response saw clonality rise, and progression saw it return toward baseline.

The TCR beta libraries used about 2 micrograms of genomic DNA that came from cryopreserved PBMCs. This sample comprised PBMCs, obtained before ibrutinib treatment. This clonotype originated in a human donor with chronic lymphocytic leukemia.

The CDR3 bases are TGTGCCAGCAGTGGGACACTAGCGGCTTTCTACAATGAGCAGTTCTTC. Translating gives CASSGTLAAFYNEQFF. J is TRBJ2-1 and V is TRBV6-1; 8 bases are shared with TRBD2. Trimming cost V 4 bases and J 3 bases; bases outside gene matches: 8. Germline CDR1 reads MNHNS; CDR2 reads SASEGT. CDR3 length: 16 residues.